The T cell receptor beta chain under discussion was sequenced for a study of somatic mutations in cytotoxic T cells in rheumatoid arthritis. Study-level findings and limits: Healthy controls showed no age-related rise in CD8+ clonality, whereas rheumatoid arthritis patients did.

Flow cytometry served to check the purity of CD4+ and CD8+ cells, which were isolated by positive magnetic bead selection. Germline lookup yields CDR1 SGHDN and CDR2 FVKESK. The CDR3 runs to 14 residues. This clone was observed once. The antigen is not known. Per the original data handling: Concordance between patient CD8+ clones exceeding 1% and published virus-specific TCRB sequences was infrequent. Libraries were prepared by immunoSEQ multiplex PCR; TCRdb keeps only in-frame clonotypes and omits some of them. Clonal size and the V and J genes are those of that table, whereas D and trimming came from the DNA. The sample yields about 3,800 clones, roughly 80% seen once.

The receptor was isolated from an adult with rheumatoid arthritis. Sequenced material: CD8+ T cells sorted from blood. The rearrangement links TRBV14 to TRBJ2-5; 10 bases line up with TRBD2. The DNA end is more similar to TRBJ2-7, so the J call may be wrong. CDR3 DNA: TGTGCCAGCAGCCAGTGGACTAGCGGTTACGAGCAGTACTTC. Translation gives CASSQWTSGYEQYF.